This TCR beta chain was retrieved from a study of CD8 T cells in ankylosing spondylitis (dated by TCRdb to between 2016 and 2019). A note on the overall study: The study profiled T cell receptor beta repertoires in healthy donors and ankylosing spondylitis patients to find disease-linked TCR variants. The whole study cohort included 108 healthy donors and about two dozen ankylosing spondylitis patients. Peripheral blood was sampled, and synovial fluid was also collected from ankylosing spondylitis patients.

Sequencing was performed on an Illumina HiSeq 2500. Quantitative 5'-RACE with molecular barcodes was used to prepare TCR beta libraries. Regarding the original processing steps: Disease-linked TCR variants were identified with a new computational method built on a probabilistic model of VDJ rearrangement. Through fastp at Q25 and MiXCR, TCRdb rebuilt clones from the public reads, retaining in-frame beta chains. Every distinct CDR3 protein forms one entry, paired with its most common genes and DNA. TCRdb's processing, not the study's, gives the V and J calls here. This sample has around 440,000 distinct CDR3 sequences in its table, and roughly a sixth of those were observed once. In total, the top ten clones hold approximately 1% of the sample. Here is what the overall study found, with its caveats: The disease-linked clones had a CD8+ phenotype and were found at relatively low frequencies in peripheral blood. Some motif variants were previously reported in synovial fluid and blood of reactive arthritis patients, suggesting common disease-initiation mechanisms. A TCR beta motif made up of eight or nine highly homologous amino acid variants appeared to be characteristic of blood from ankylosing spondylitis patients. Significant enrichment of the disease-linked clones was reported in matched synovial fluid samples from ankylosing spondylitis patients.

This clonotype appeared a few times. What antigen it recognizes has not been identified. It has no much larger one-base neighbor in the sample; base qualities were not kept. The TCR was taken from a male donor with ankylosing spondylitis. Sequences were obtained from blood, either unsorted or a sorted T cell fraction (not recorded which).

The nucleotide sequence reads as follows: TGCAGTGCTAGAGGGGACTTAGGAGAGACCCAGTACTTC. It is translated as CSARGDLGETQYF. The chain uses TRBV20-1 and TRBJ2-5; the D gene is perhaps TRBD2, on 6 matching bases. V is clipped by 1 base and J by 4 bases, and the sequence between their germline boundaries is 10 bases long. The CDR3, from cysteine to phenylalanine, totals 13 residues. The retained sequence is limited to the CDR3, 39 bases, with the frame set at the first base. The germline V gene (reference sequence) gives CDR1 as DFQATT and CDR2 as SNEGSKA.